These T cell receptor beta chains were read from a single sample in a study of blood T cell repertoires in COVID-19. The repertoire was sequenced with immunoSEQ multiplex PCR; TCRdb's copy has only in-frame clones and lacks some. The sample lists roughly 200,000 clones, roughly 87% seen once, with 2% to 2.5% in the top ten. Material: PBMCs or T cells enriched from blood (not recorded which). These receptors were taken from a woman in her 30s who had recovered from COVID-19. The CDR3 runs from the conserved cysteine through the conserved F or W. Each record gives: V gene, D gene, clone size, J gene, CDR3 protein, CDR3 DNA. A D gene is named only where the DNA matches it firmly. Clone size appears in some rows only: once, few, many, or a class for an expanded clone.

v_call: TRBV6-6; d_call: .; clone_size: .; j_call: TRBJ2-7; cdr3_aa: CASRVSGTSYEQYF; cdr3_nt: TGTGCCAGCAGGGTCTCAGGGACAAGCTACGAGCAGTACTTC
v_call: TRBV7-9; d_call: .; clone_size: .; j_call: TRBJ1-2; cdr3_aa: CASRGRQINYGYTF; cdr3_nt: TGTGCCAGTCGGGGTAGGCAGATTAACTATGGCTACACCTTC
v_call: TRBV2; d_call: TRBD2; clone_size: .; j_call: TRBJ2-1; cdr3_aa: CASTRREGRWEQFF; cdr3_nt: TGTGCCAGCACGCGGAGGGAGGGCCGGTGGGAGCAGTTCTTC
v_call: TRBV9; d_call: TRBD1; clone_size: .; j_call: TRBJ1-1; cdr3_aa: CASSSAGQQNTEAFF; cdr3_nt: TGTGCCAGCAGCTCGGCGGGACAGCAAAACACTGAAGCTTTCTTT
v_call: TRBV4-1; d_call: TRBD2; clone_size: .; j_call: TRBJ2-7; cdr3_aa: CASSQPTSGGPHEQYF; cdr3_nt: TGCGCCAGCAGCCAACCAACTAGCGGGGGGCCCCACGAGCAGTACTTC
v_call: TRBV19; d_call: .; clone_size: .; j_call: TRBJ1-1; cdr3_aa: CASTQSLVDTEAFF; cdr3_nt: TGTGCCAGTACCCAGTCCTTGGTGGACACTGAAGCTTTCTTT
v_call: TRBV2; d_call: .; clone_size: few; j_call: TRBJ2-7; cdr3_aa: CASTAGGSSYEQYF; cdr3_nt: TGTGCCAGCACCGCAGGAGGGAGCTCCTACGAGCAGTACTTC
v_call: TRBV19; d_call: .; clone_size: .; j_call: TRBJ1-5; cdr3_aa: CASSIDGPRALSNQPQHF; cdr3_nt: TGTGCCAGTAGTATCGATGGTCCCAGGGCCCTTAGCAATCAGCCCCAGCATTTT
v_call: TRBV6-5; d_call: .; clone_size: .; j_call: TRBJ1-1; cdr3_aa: CASSPRTDYTEAFF; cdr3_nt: TGTGCCAGCAGCCCCCGGACAGATTACACTGAAGCTTTCTTT
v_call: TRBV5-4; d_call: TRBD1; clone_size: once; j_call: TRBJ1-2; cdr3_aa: CASSLSGQGNYGYTF; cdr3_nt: TGTGCCAGCAGCTTGTCGGGACAGGGGAACTATGGCTACACCTTC
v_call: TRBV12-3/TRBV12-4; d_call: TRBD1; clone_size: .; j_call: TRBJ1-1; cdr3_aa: CASSSTGVAFF; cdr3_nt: TGTGCCAGCAGTTCGACAGGGGTAGCTTTCTTT
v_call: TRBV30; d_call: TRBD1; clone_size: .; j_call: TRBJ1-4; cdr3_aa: CAWTRTGLALNEKLFF; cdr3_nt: TGTGCCTGGACCAGGACAGGGCTCGCACTTAATGAAAAACTGTTTTTT
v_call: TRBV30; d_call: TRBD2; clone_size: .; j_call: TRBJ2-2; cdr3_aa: CAWSGLASAGELFF; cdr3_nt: TGTGCCTGGAGTGGACTAGCAAGTGCCGGGGAGCTGTTTTTT
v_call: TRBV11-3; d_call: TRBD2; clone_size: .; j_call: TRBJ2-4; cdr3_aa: CASSPRTSGLAKNIQYF; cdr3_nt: TGTGCCAGCAGCCCGAGGACTAGCGGACTAGCCAAAAACATTCAGTACTTC
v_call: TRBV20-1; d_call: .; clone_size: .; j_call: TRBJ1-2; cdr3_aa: CSARDLGGYTF; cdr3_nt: TGCAGTGCCAGGGATTTGGGCGGCTACACCTTC
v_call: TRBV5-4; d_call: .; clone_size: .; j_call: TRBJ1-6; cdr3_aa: CASSLQGINSPLHF; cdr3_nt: TGTGCCAGCAGCTTGCAGGGGATTAATTCACCCCTCCACTTT
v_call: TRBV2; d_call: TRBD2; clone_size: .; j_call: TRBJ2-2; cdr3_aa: CASSQRLAVTGELFF; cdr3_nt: TGTGCCAGCAGTCAGAGACTAGCAGTTACCGGGGAGCTGTTTTTT
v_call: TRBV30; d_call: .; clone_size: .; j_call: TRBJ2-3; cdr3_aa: CAWSPGSGDTQYF; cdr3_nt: TGTGCCTGGAGTCCGGGGTCTGGAGATACGCAGTATTTT
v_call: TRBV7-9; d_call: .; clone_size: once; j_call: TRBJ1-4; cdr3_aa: CASSTDGQRGNEKLFF; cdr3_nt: TGTGCCAGCAGCACCGACGGACAGCGGGGTAATGAAAAACTGTTTTTT
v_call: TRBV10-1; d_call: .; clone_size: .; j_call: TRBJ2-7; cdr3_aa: CASSHPGTYYEQYF; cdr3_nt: TGCGCCAGCAGTCACCCGGGAACCTATTACGAGCAGTACTTC